This passage covers 16 T cell receptor beta chains from one sample sequenced in a study of blood T cell repertoires in COVID-19. This table comes from immunoSEQ multiplex PCR, and its TCRdb copy is limited to in-frame clones, with some not included. The repertoire holds approximately 150,000 clones, with 70% to 90% as singletons. Source material: peripheral blood. The receptors were sampled from a human donor with acute or convalescent COVID-19. The donor label of this sample is uncertain.

J is TRBJ1-6 and V is TRBV7-2; 8 nucleotides agree with TRBD1. Germline V gives CDR1 SGHTA, CDR2 FQGNSA. The CDR3 has 14 residues. After removal of 1 base from V and 7 bases from J, the junction contained 0 bases not matched to a gene. This CDR3 reads CASSLGTGNSPLHF. CDR3 nucleotide sequence: TGTGCCAGCAGCTTAGGGACAGGGAATTCACCCCTCCACTTT.

This clone was seen just once. The J gene is TRBJ2-5, the V gene TRBV7-3; D is ambiguous. CDR1 SGHTA and CDR2 FQGTGA come from the germline V gene. The CDR3 is 13 amino acids. V was shortened by 4 bases and J by 5 bases, with 11 bases between the two germline ends. CDR3 residues: CASSSGIVETQYF. The DNA of the CDR3 is TGTGCCAGCAGCTCGGGTATCGTCGAGACCCAGTACTTC.

As to this clone: One end of the junction varies from germline; a read error may be responsible. Other nucleotide sequences from this sample produce the same CDR3. This chain links TRBV12-3 or TRBV12-4 with TRBJ1-3; perhaps TRBD1 as D (5 bases). The CDR3 loop spans 13 amino acids. The CDR3 nucleotides read TGCGCCAGCAGCCCAGGGTCTGGAAACACCATATATTTT. It is translated as CASSPGSGNTIYF.

The rearrangement links TRBV27 to TRBJ2-1; the D gene is possibly TRBD1 (5 bases). Germline CDR1 MNHEY, CDR2 SMNVEV (reference sequence). This CDR3 is built from 15 residues. V was clipped by 5 bases and J by 3 bases, with 14 bases between them. CDR3 DNA: TGTGCCAGCAGTCCCGACAGAGACTTCTACAATGAGCAGTTCTTC. It codes for CASSPDRDFYNEQFF.

The chain is built from TRBV10-2 and TRBJ1-2; D unresolved. This CDR3 has 13 amino acids. Per the germline V gene, CDR1 is WSHSY and CDR2 is SAAADI. V shed 7 bases and J shed 5 bases, with 14 bases lying between them. CDR3 in amino acids: CASTMGVPYGYTF. The CDR3 region has the DNA TGCGCCAGCACCATGGGAGTCCCTTATGGCTACACCTTC.

In its sample, this clone was seen a few times. V and J are TRBV6-2 or TRBV6-3 and TRBJ2-2; 9 nucleotides agree with TRBD2. The germline CDR1 and CDR2 sequences are MNHEY and SVGEGT. V gave up 4 bases and J gave up 6 bases; unmatched junction bases: 21. CDR3 length: 20 residues. The CDR3 DNA reads TGTGCCAGCAGTTTTCCCCCAACCTTAGCGGGGGCCCTTCGATCCGGGGAGCTGTTTTTT. This codes for CASSFPPTLAGALRSGELFF.

The chain uses TRBV5-6 and TRBJ2-7; tentatively, D is TRBD2 (6 bases). This CDR3 comprises 14 residues. The germline gives CDR1 SGHDT, CDR2 YYEEEE. V shed 7 bases and J shed 1 base, with 15 bases lying between them. This CDR3 reads CASCRAGASYEQYV. CDR3 sequence (DNA): TGTGCCAGCTGCAGAGCGGGCGCGTCCTACGAGCAGTACGTC.

The chain couples TRBV9 to TRBJ2-1, with 12 bases lining up with TRBD1. CDR3 length: 19 amino acids. The J segment lost 7 bases and the V segment lost 0 bases, leaving 14 bases of the junction unmatched. CDR1 SGDLS and CDR2 YYNGEE come from the germline V gene. The DNA of the CDR3 is TGTGCCAGCAGCGTAGGGGTTTGGGACAGGGGGCGAAGAAGGAATGAGCAGTTCTTC. This sequence encodes CASSVGVWDRGRRRNEQFF.

The V call is TRBV4-1, the J call TRBJ1-1, with D perhaps matching TRBD1 (6 bases). Trimming cost V 0 bases and J 4 bases, with 9 bases left between them. This CDR3 is built from 14 residues. Germline-derived CDR1 and CDR2 are MGHRA and YSYEKL. The CDR3 loop is CASSQDPRGTEAFF. In DNA form, the CDR3 reads TGCGCCAGCAGCCAAGATCCCAGGGGCACTGAAGCTTTCTTT.

The chain combines TRBV5-8 with TRBJ1-6; D gene uncertain. The CDR3 has 17 residues. In germline, CDR1 is SGHTS, CDR2 YDEGEE. Trimming took 3 bases from V and 14 from J, leaving 27 bases between them. In DNA, the CDR3 is TGTGCCAGCAGCTATCTTTCTGGGTCCAGGTTGTATTCGGCCCTCCACTTT. It codes for CASSYLSGSRLYSALHF.

The rearrangement joins TRBV11-2 to TRBJ2-7, with 12 bases matching TRBD2. V was clipped by 6 bases and J by 1 base; unmatched bases: 10. CDR3 length equals 17 residues. Germline V gene data show CDR1 as SGHAT and CDR2 as FQNNGV. In DNA, the CDR3 is TGTGCCAGCAGGGGACTAGCGGGTACGAGGGGGTCCTACGAGCAGTACTTC. Translated: CASRGLAGTRGSYEQYF.

V and J are TRBV7-2 and TRBJ2-5, with 16 bases lining up with TRBD2. Germline V gene lookup returns CDR1 SGHTA and CDR2 FQGNSA. J lost 5 bases, V lost 5 bases, and 11 bases had no gene match. CDR3 size: 18 residues. The CDR3 nucleotides read TGTGCCAGCAGCCCGGGGACTAGCGGGGGGGGGTTCGTGGAGACCCAGTACTTC. Translated, it gives CASSPGTSGGGFVETQYF.

The chain has TRBV4-2 and TRBJ1-1; D gene uncertain. V dropped 1 base and J dropped 2 bases, with 8 bases sitting between them. The CDR3 sequence is 14 residues long. Germline lookup yields CDR1 LGHNA and CDR2 YNFKEQ. Here the CDR3 reads CASSQVERNTEAFF. CDR3 DNA: TGTGCCAGCAGCCAAGTAGAACGAAACACTGAAGCTTTCTTT.

This CDR3 is CASSPGTDSEGSGNTIYF. In nucleotides, the CDR3 is TGCGCCAGCAGCCCTGGGACTGACAGTGAGGGGTCTGGAAACACCATATATTTT. This rearrangement joins TRBV4-3 to TRBJ1-3; a possible D gene is TRBD1 (5 bases). The ends were cut back, 4 bases at V and 1 base at J, with 20 bases in the middle. The V gene's germline CDR1 is LGHNA and CDR2 YSLEER. The CDR3 runs 18 residues.

The CDR3: CASSLATSGDTQYF. Written as DNA, the CDR3 is TGTGCCAGCAGCTTAGCTACTAGCGGGGATACGCAGTATTTT. The rearrangement joins TRBV7-6 to TRBJ2-3, with 9 nucleotides matching TRBD2. Germline V gene lookup returns CDR1 SGHVS and CDR2 FNYEAQ. This CDR3 region has 14 residues. With V trimmed by 0 bases and J by 6 bases, 1 base remained unmatched. Filled out from reference TRBV7-6 and TRBJ2-3, the complete variable domain reads GAGVSQSPRYKVTKRGQDVALRCDPISGHVSLYWYRQALGQGPEFLTYFNYEAQQDKSGLPNDRFSAERPEGSISTLTIQRTEQRDSAMYRCASSLATSGDTQYFGPGTRLTVL.

As for this clone: The identical CDR3 is also encoded by other nucleotide sequences in the sample. The CDR3 coding sequence is TGTGCCAGCTCACCACCGGGCCTTAATGAAAAACTGTTTTTT. This sequence encodes CASSPPGLNEKLFF. The V call is TRBV18, the J call TRBJ1-4; no definite D call. CDR1 is KGHSH, CDR2 LQKENI, per germline. The V and J ends lost 0 bases and 4 bases respectively, with 6 bases between them. The CDR3 loop spans 14 amino acids. Drawing the rest from reference TRBV18 and TRBJ1-4, the complete variable domain is NAGVMQNPRHLVRRRGQEARLRCSPMKGHSHVYWYRQLPEEGLKFMVYLQKENIIDESGMPKERFSAEFPKEGPSILRIQQVVRGDSAAYFCASSPPGLNEKLFFGSGTQLSVL.